This T cell receptor beta chain was recovered during a study of Ad26.COV2.S vaccination and SARS-CoV-2 variants. The CDR3 consists of 14 residues. Per the germline V gene, CDR1 is SGHDT and CDR2 is YYEEEE. The J segment lost 5 bases and the V segment lost 3 bases, leaving 5 bases of the junction unmatched. The treatment here: over 15 received Ad26.COV2.S at low or high dose, single or two shots; about 5 received placebo; per-sample allocation not given. Day 63 after the first injection of vaccine or placebo was the sampling time. Profiling relied on immunoSEQ multiplex PCR, and the TCRdb table lists in-frame clones only, not all of them. The table includes 440,000 or so clones, about 90% detected once.

The sequencing used peripheral blood, collected in a trial of Ad26.COV2.S vaccine versus placebo. V usage is TRBV5-6 and J usage is TRBJ2-7; 10 positions agree with TRBD1. The sequence came from a person between 18 and 59 years old who received the Ad26.COV2.S COVID-19 vaccine or a placebo. Here the CDR3 DNA reads TGTGCCAGCAGCTCGGGACAGGGGCTCGACGAGCAGTACTTC. Translating gives CASSSGQGLDEQYF.